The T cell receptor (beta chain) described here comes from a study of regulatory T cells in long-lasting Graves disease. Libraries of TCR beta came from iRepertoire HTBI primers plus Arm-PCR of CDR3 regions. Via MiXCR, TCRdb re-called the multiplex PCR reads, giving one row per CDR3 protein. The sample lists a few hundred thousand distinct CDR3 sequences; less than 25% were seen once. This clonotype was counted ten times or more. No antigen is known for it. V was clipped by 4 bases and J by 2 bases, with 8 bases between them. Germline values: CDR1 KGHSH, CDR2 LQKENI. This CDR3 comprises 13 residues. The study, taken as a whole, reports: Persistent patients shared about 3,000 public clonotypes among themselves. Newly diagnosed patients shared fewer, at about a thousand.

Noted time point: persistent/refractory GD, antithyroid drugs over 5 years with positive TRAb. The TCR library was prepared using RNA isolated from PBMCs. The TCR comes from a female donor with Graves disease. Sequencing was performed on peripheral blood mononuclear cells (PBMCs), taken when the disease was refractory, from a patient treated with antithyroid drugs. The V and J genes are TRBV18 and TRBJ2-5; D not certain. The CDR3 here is CASSLTAQETQYF. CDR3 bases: TGTGCCAGCTCACTAACAGCTCAAGAGACCCAGTACTTC.